This TCR beta chain was recovered during a study of T cells in Graves' hyperthyroidism and ophthalmopathy. Overall study findings and caveats: Blood shared most expanded thyroid clonotypes above 0.001.

Researchers defined stable Graves' hyperthyroidism as no ophthalmopathy progression within 18 months. The ends were cut back, 7 bases at V and 7 bases at J, with 13 bases in the middle. Germline-derived CDR1 and CDR2 are MNHEY and SVGEGT. The CDR3 is 12 amino acids. RNA transcripts gave rise to amplified TCR beta CDR3 regions. Primed by the HTBI set, a first-round RT-PCR was run on the TCR CDR3. One entry per CDR3 protein, called by TCRdb with MiXCR from the multiplex PCR reads. The repertoire holds about 480,000 distinct CDR3 sequences, with approximately 15% as singletons. Comments on this clonotype: The antigen remains undetermined.

This TCR was sampled from a woman between 18 and 30 years old with Graves' hyperthyroidism. The genes are TRBV6-2 or TRBV6-3 and TRBJ1-2; tentatively, D is TRBD1 (5 bases). Specimen: blood. CDR3 nucleotide sequence: TGTGCCAGCAAACTCCAGGGAGGTGGCTACACCTTC. Translation: CASKLQGGGYTF.